The sequence of this TCR beta chain was determined in a study of human T cells and chemical hapten exposure. Study summary: Patients received weekly diphenylcyclopropenone doses to the scalp throughout the approximately 26-week study. After 6 days, upper back 0.01% DPC patch tests were scored.

Germline V gives CDR1 SGHTS, CDR2 YDEGEE. V lost 3 bases and J 0 bases, leaving 16 bases between the germline ends. This CDR3 comprises 18 residues. The time point is: patch test 3, about 24 weeks after DPC sensitization. Treatment noted: therapeutic diphenylcyclopropenone sensitization with weekly scalp DPC. The library gave individual cDNA molecules unique molecular identifiers. TCRdb re-analysed the RACE reads in MiXCR, keeping a single row per CDR3 protein. The table shows approximately 160,000 distinct CDR3 sequences, with 28% occurring only once. Whole-study results and caveats: Correlating positively with patch test score were the PT1 expanded TCR counts.

As for this clonotype: Its cognate antigen is unknown.

The receptor was derived from a young woman with alopecia areata. Some clones in this sample may be carry-over from other donors' samples. This chain links TRBV5-8 with TRBJ2-6, with D perhaps being TRBD1 or TRBD2 (5 bases each). Sequences were derived from whole blood, sampled in connection with sensitization to the hapten diphenylcyclopropenone (DPC). The chain's CDR3 is CASSWKRTSYSGANVLTF. CDR3 nucleotide sequence: TGTGCCAGCAGCTGGAAGCGGACATCGTACTCTGGGGCCAACGTCCTGACTTTC.